This T cell receptor beta chain was sequenced in a study of T cells after yellow fever vaccination. Study-wide background: Fractions with few cells were prepared using SMART-Seq v4 Ultra Low Input.

The CDR3 length is 14 residues. V lost 3 bases and J lost 6; bases outside the gene matches: 4. Germline V CDR1 and CDR2: SGHRS, YFSETQ. As for this clonotype: Antigen unknown.

TCRdb processed the 5' RACE reads anew with MiXCR; each CDR3 protein has one entry. This repertoire shows a few hundred thousand distinct CDR3 sequences, roughly 7% found once; its top ten account for over 15%. Study-level findings and limits: Clonotype sharing between CD4 and CD8 compartments was small. The study noted that FACS-sorted repertoires could contain abundant clonotypes contaminating from the bulk population. Researchers report a weaker secondary response that nonetheless peaked faster, day 5 versus 15.

The rearrangement links TRBV5-1 to TRBJ1-2; 11 nucleotides agree with TRBD1. Specimen: PBMCs, collected approximately 40 days after the first yellow fever vaccination. The sequence was obtained from a man aged 18 to 29 who received the YFV17D yellow fever vaccine. The CDR3 spells CASSWGQGDNGYTF. CDR3 bases: TGCGCCAGCAGCTGGGGACAGGGGGATAATGGCTACACCTTC.